This T cell receptor beta chain came from a study of blood T cells in healthy people across ages (dated by TCRdb to the mid-2010s). The study in broad terms: In model experiments, roughly one uniquely barcoded TCR beta cDNA molecule per two T cells was captured by template switching. To track age-related changes in TCR beta repertoire diversity, the study relied on deep sequencing normalized with unique cDNA molecular identifiers. The donors were split into four age groups: young (average 16 years), middle-aged (about 40), aged (over 55) and long-lived (more than 80). To avoid experimental bias, donors of different ages were spread randomly across the sequencing lanes. The study analyzed two additional independent replicas of 1 million unique cDNA reads from the same blood draw for two donors, one aged 18 to 30 and one aged 80 or older. Study-wide conclusions, independent of this receptor: Donor CMV infection status was unknown, potentially confounding age-related changes in expanded clonotypes. A strong correlation was found between observed TCR beta diversity and the percentage of naive T cells measured by flow cytometry. Because profiling used bulk unsorted PBMCs, naive and antigen-experienced compartments could not be compared conclusively. Compared with the aged group, more naive CD4+ T cells, fewer expanded clones and increased TCR diversity were shown by the long-lived group, suggesting age selection. Observed TCR beta diversity per million T cells fell roughly linearly with age, and a significant reduction was already apparent by age roughly 40. Estimates of total diversity based on one million sequenced T cells were regarded as lower bounds and as underestimates.

Libraries were made using 5' RACE. Reads for this sample came from an Illumina HiSeq 2500. A second PCR of roughly 7 to 12 cycles was run with a J-beta primer mix and a sample-barcoded 5' primer. Each TCR beta cDNA molecule received a unique molecular identifier from a template-switch 5' adaptor carrying 12 random nucleotides. Each sample yielded at least 2.5 million CDR3-containing paired-end reads. The Mint cDNA synthesis kit, primed by a TRBC-specific oligonucleotide, was used to synthesize first-strand cDNA from all RNA. Following uracil-DNA glycosylase treatment, a first 18-cycle PCR with universal primers M1SS and BC2_uni_R was performed on all cDNA. The paper's processing steps were these. Each sample was normalized by randomly selecting 1 million high-quality reads, each carrying a distinct molecular identifier. Reads with shared molecular identifiers were discarded instead of being binned into consensus sequences. MiTCR, run with a Q25 quality threshold and the strictest error-elimination algorithm, handled CDR3 identification, clonotype clustering and error correction. Lower-bound total TCR beta diversity was estimated with a nonparametric unseen species model using Euler transformation. The raw public data were reprocessed by TCRdb itself: fastp quality trimming at Q25, MiXCR clonotype calling, in-frame beta chains only. One record per CDR3 amino acid sequence lists the most common genes and DNA. TCRdb assigned the V and J calls; the authors' analysis was not used. This sample is represented by some 1.4 million distinct CDR3 sequences; about 40% of them were singletons. Of the sample, under 8% falls within the top ten clones.

The roughly 39 donors, aged about 6 to 100 years, were systemically healthy Caucasian individuals from Russia. Each donor gave ten milliliters of peripheral blood, drawn into EDTA-treated Vacutainer tubes. PBMCs were isolated by Ficoll-Paque density-gradient centrifugation, with at least 6.5 million obtained per sample. Trizol reagent was used to extract total RNA from the PBMCs, yielding at least 5 micrograms per sample. Naive CD45RAhigh/CD27high T cell percentages were measured by flow cytometry on a PBMC aliquot from every donor. The cysteine opens and the phenylalanine closes a CDR3 of 16 amino acids. Only CDR3 DNA remains: 48 bases, in frame from the first base. The germline ends are 16 bases apart after V is trimmed by 0 bases and J by 7 bases. In the germline V gene, CDR1 corresponds to ENHRY and CDR2 to SYGVKD. The sample holds a few counts of this clonotype. Its target antigen remains unknown. One base away there is no much larger clone; base qualities are not given.

The specimen was blood. The rearrangement combines TRBV10-3 with TRBJ1-5, and perhaps TRBD1 as D gene, on 5 matching bases. This TCR was sampled from a woman aged 18-29 years in good health. The CDR3 is CAISESSRGGGQPQHF. The nucleotide sequence reads as follows: TGTGCCATCAGTGAGTCGAGTCGGGGGGGAGGGCAGCCCCAGCATTTT.